At least ten counts were recorded for the clone carrying this T cell receptor (beta chain). These data are taken from a study of T cells in Graves' hyperthyroidism and ophthalmopathy. The J segment lost 5 bases and the V segment lost 3 bases, leaving 7 bases of the junction unmatched. Looked up from germline, CDR1 is KGHDR and CDR2 is SFDVKD. The CDR3 is 15 amino acids. Lactation, pregnancy, other autoimmune disease or uncontrolled infection led to exclusion of patients. Amplification targeted TCR beta CDR3 regions from RNA transcripts. Using the HTBI primer set, a first-round RT-PCR was run on the TCR CDR3. One entry per CDR3 protein, called by TCRdb with MiXCR from the multiplex PCR reads. The sample comprises about 500,000 distinct CDR3 sequences, approximately 15% of which are singletons, and about 17% rests with the top ten.

The sequenced material came from blood. This TCR was sampled from a woman aged 18-29 years with Graves' hyperthyroidism. This chain connects TRBV24-1 to TRBJ2-3; 7 nucleotides line up with TRBD2. CDR3 DNA: TGTGCCACCAGTGATGCGCGGGAGAATCAAGATACGCAGTATTTT. It encodes CATSDARENQDTQYF.